The next 4 T cell receptor beta chains were all read from a single sample in a study of T cell responses to AZD1222 COVID-19 vaccine. Profiled with immunoSEQ multiplex PCR; TCRdb holds only in-frame clones, not every one. This sample has some 140,000 clones, with 93% found just once. This specimen was peripheral blood, taken on day 0 of AZD1222 vaccination. Receptors originate from an adult in good health.

The count of this clone is one. The chain links TRBV5-5 to TRBJ2-7, with D perhaps TRBD2 (5 bases). The V end lost 0 bases, the J end lost 3 bases, and 7 bases lay between the germline ends. The CDR3 is 13 amino acids. Germline-derived CDR1 and CDR2 are SGHKS and YYEKEE (reference sequence). CDR3 nucleotide sequence: TGTGCCAGCAGCTTGGAGAGGGACTACGAGCAGTACTTC. Amino acid sequence: CASSLERDYEQYF.

The rearrangement joins TRBV4-1 to TRBJ2-5; 8 bases are shared with TRBD2. Germline V gives CDR1 MGHRA, CDR2 YSYEKL. The junction had 4 bases not matched to a gene; V was cut back by 1 base and J by 3 bases. This CDR3 contains 15 residues. In DNA, the CDR3 is TGCGCCAGCAGCCAAGGGGTAGCGGGGAAAGAGACCCAGTACTTC. Encoded protein: CASSQGVAGKETQYF.

This clone was seen only a few times. V is TRBV15 and J is TRBJ1-6; D ambiguous. V was cut by 1 base and J by 5 bases, with 6 bases left in between. This CDR3 contains 14 residues. The germline V gene encodes CDR1 LNHNV and CDR2 YYDKDF (reference sequence). The CDR3 sequence: CATSRGGNNSPLHF. In DNA, the CDR3 is TGTGCCACCAGCAGAGGGGGAAATAATTCACCCCTCCACTTT.

This clone has a single count. The CDR3 region has the DNA TGTGCCAGCACCGATCGGACAGGGGGCACTGAAGCTTTCTTT. Residues: CASTDRTGGTEAFF. The chain couples TRBV2 to TRBJ1-1; TRBD1 matches 10 bases. Germline V CDR1 and CDR2: SNHLY, FYNNEI. The CDR3 is 14 amino acids. The trim removed 7 bases at V and 4 bases at J, leaving 6 bases unmatched.